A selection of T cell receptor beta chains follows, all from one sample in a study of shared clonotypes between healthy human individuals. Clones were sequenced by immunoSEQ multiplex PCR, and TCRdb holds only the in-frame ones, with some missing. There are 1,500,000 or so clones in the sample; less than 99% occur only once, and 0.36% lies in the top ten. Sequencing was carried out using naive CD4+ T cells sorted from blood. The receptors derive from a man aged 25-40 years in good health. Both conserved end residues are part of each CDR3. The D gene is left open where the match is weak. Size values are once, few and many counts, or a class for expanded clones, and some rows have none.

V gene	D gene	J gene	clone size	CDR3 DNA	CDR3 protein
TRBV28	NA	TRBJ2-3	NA	TGTGCCAGCAGTTTTGGGCCAGGCCAAGATACGCAGTATTTT	CASSFGPGQDTQYF
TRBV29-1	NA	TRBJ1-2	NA	TGCAGCGTTGATAGGGGGGACTATGGCTACACCTTC	CSVDRGDYGYTF
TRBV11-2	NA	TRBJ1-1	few	TGTGCCAGCAGCTTAGACGCCGGATACACTGAAGCTTTCTTT	CASSLDAGYTEAFF
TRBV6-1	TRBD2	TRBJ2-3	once	TGTGCCAGCAGTGAAGCAACCCTAGCGGGAGAGGGCACAGATACGCAGTATTTT	CASSEATLAGEGTDTQYF
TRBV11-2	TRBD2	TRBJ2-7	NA	TGTGCCAGCAGCAAATGGACTAGAGCTTACGAGCAGTACTTC	CASSKWTRAYEQYF
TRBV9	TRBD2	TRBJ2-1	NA	TGTGCCAGCAGCGTTAGCGGGAGAAGGGTTGAGCAGTTCTTC	CASSVSGRRVEQFF
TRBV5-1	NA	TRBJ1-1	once	TGCGCCAGCAGCCCCGACTACCGGGATGAAGCTTTCTTT	CASSPDYRDEAFF
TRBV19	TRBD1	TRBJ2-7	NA	TGTGCCAGTTCGGGACAGGGGATCTACGAGCAGTACTTC	CASSGQGIYEQYF
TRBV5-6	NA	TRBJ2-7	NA	TGTGCCAGCAGCTTCGCGTCTGGGGGCTATGGGGAGCAGTACTTC	CASSFASGGYGEQYF
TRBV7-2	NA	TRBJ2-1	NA	TGTGCCAGCAGCTTAACTTCAAATGAGCAGTTCTTC	CASSLTSNEQFF
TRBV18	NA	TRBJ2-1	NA	TGTGCCAGCTCACCCGCAAACTCGGGGAATGAGCAGTTCTTC	CASSPANSGNEQFF
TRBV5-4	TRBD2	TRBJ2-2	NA	TGTGCCAGCAGCTTGGCTCGTAGCGGGGTAGTTACCGGGGAGCTGTTTTTT	CASSLARSGVVTGELFF
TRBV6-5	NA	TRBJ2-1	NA	TGTGCCAGCAGCATCAGGGGCCGCACCTACAATGAGCAGTTCTTC	CASSIRGRTYNEQFF
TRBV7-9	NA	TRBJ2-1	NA	TGTGCCAGCAGCTTAGCTAGCCTCTACAATGAGCAGTTCTTC	CASSLASLYNEQFF
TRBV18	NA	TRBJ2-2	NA	TGTGCCAGCTCACAAACGGACAGCACCGGGGAGCTGTTTTTT	CASSQTDSTGELFF
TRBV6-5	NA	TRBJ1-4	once	TGTGCCAGCAGCCAGGGACGGAATAATGAAAAACTGTTTTTT	CASSQGRNNEKLFF
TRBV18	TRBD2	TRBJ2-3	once	TGTGCCAGCTCACCGTCAACGGGAGGGGGCACAGATACGCAGTATTTT	CASSPSTGGGTDTQYF
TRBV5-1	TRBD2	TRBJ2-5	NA	TGCGCCAGCAGCCCCTTGAAAGGGACCCTAGCGGGAGGAGAGACCCAGTACTTC	CASSPLKGTLAGGETQYF
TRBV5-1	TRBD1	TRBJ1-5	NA	TGCGCCAGCAGCCAGGGGGCAGGTCAGCCCCAGCATTTT	CASSQGAGQPQHF
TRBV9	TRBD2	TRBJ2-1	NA	TGTGCCAGCAGCGTAGATCGTAGCGGGGTCTACAATGAGCAGTTCTTC	CASSVDRSGVYNEQFF
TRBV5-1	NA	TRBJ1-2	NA	TGCGCCAGCAGCTTGGCGTCCAGGCTAGAGGGGGGCTACACCTTC	CASSLASRLEGGYTF
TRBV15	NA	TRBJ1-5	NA	TGTGCCACCAGAGCTACGGACAGTCTCGGGCCCCAGCATTTT	CATRATDSLGPQHF
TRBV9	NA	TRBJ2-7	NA	TGTGCCAGCAGCGTAGCGGCAGGGTATACCTACGAGCAGTACTTC	CASSVAAGYTYEQYF
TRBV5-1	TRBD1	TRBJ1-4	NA	TGCGCCAGCAGCTCGGCAGGGGGCACTAATGAAAAACTGTTTTTT	CASSSAGGTNEKLFF
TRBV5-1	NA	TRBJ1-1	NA	TGCGCCAGCAGCTTATTAGGAGGGGGCACTGAAGCTTTCTTT	CASSLLGGGTEAFF
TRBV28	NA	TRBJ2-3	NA	TGTGCCAGCATTCCGGGGGGCTCAGTAGATACGCAGTATTTT	CASIPGGSVDTQYF
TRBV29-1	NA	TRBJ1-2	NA	TGCAGCGTTGGCAGGGACCCTAACTATGGCTACACCTTC	CSVGRDPNYGYTF
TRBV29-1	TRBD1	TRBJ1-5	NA	TGCAGCGTGAGGGACAGGGGGCAAGGTCAGCCCCAGCATTTT	CSVRDRGQGQPQHF
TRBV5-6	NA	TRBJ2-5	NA	TGTGCCAGCAGCTTGGTTGTCATCCAAGAGACCCAGTACTTC	CASSLVVIQETQYF
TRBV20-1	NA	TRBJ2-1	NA	TGCAGTGCTAGTTCTAATGAGCAGTTCTTC	CSASSNEQFF
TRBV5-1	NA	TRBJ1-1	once	TGCGCCAGCAGCTTGGTTAGGAACACTGAAGCTTTCTTT	CASSLVRNTEAFF
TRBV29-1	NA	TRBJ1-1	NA	TGCAGCGCCGCGGGACGGATGAACACTGAAGCTTTCTTT	CSAAGRMNTEAFF
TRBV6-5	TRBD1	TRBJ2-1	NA	TGTGCCAGCAGTACCCCGGGACAGGGGGATCATGAGCAGTTCTTC	CASSTPGQGDHEQFF
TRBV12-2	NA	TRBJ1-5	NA	TGTGCAAGTCGCTTAGCGTCAGGGTTAGCGCCCCAGCATTTT	CASRLASGLAPQHF
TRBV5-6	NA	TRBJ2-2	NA	TGTGCCAGCAGACCTGAGTGGGGCATAGACACCGGGGAGCTGTTTTTT	CASRPEWGIDTGELFF
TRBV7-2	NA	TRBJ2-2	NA	TGTGCCAGCAGCCCCTCGCGGGTGAGTTCGAGAACCGGGGAGCTGTTTTTT	CASSPSRVSSRTGELFF
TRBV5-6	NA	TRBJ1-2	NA	TGTGCCAGCGGAGTCAGAGAGAGTGGCTACACCTTC	CASGVRESGYTF
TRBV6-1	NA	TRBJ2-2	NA	TGTGCCAGCAATGGGGGGTTCTCTTACACCGGGGAGCTGTTTTTT	CASNGGFSYTGELFF
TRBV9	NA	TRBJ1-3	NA	TGTGCCAGCAGCGTAGTGGCCACCCTCGGGAACACCATATATTTT	CASSVVATLGNTIYF